This T cell receptor (beta chain) derives from a study of T cells in Graves' hyperthyroidism and ophthalmopathy. Findings and limits, study-wide: Blood samples included most of the expanded thyroid clonotypes exceeding 0.001.

Amplified TCR beta CDR3 regions came from RNA transcripts. Researchers ran a first-round RT-PCR on the TCR CDR3 using the HTBI primer set. TCRdb passed the multiplex PCR reads through MiXCR, listing each CDR3 protein once. The data show 330,000 or so distinct CDR3 sequences, 15% to 20% seen once. This CDR3 spans 14 amino acids. Germline CDR1 is SGHRS and CDR2 is YFSETQ. Diagnoses rested on clinical symptoms, serum thyroxine and TRAb, thyroid ultrasound and orbital computed tomography. Fresh 10 ml peripheral blood yielded PBMCs. This clonotype was detected many times. No antigen is known for it. The junction departs from the called germline gene at one end, perhaps through a read error.

This clonotype was obtained from a woman between 40 and 50 years old with Graves' ophthalmopathy. The sequencing input was blood. V and J are TRBV5-1 and TRBJ1-2, with 7 bases that match TRBD1. The CDR3: CASTPIQGSYGCTF. In DNA, the CDR3 is TGCGCCAGCACTCCCATACAGGGGAGCTATGGCTGCACCTTC.